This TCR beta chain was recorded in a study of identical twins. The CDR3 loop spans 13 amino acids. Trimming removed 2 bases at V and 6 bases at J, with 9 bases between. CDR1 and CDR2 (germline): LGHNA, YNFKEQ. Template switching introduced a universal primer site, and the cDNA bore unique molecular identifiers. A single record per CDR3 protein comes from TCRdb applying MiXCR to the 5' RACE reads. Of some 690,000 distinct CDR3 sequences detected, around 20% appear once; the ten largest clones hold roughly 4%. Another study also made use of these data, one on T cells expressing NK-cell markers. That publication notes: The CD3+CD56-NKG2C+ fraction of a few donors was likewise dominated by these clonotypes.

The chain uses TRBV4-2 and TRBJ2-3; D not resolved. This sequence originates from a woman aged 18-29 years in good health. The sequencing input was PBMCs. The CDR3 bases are TGTGCCAGCAGCCAAAACGGGCGGGATACGCAGTATTTT. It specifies CASSQNGRDTQYF.